The rows below give T cell receptor beta chains drawn from one sample of a study of blood T cell repertoires in COVID-19. Repertoires were generated with immunoSEQ multiplex PCR, while TCRdb's copy carries only in-frame clones and drops some. The table lists around 100,000 clones, approximately 80% of them singletons. Sequencing was carried out using peripheral blood. The origin of the receptors is a human donor in a cohort sampled during active COVID-19. Each CDR3 is given with its conserved first and last residue. The D gene is left open where the match is weak. Where a row states a size, it is once, few, many or the class of an expanded clone; other rows omit it.

v_gene	d_gene	j_gene	abundance	CDR3nt	CDR3aa
TRBV7-2	NA	TRBJ1-4	NA	TGTGCCAGCAGCCCCCTGAATGAAAAACTGTTTTTT	CASSPLNEKLFF
TRBV10-1	NA	TRBJ2-1	NA	TGCGCCAGCACCAAAGGGGGCTCCTACAATGAGCAGTTCTTC	CASTKGGSYNEQFF
TRBV20-1	NA	TRBJ1-6	few	TGCAGTGCTCGTGTCAGCGGATTAGGTTCACCCCTCCACTTT	CSARVSGLGSPLHF
TRBV18	NA	TRBJ2-1	NA	TGTGCCAGCTCACTCAACTACAATGAGCAGTTCTTC	CASSLNYNEQFF
TRBV5-1	TRBD1	TRBJ1-5	few	TGCGCCAGCAGCTTGGGGGACACAGGGGACACTCAGCCCCAGCATTTT	CASSLGDTGDTQPQHF
TRBV7-8	NA	TRBJ2-7	NA	TGTGCCAGCAGCTTAGGGGCCGGGGGACTGAACGAGCAGTACTTC	CASSLGAGGLNEQYF
TRBV7-9	NA	TRBJ1-2	NA	TGTGCCAGCAGCTTAGCCCCAGGGGTGGGCGGCTACACCTTC	CASSLAPGVGGYTF
TRBV7-9	NA	TRBJ2-1	NA	TGTGCCAGCAGCTTATCGAGGAATGAGCAGTTCTTC	CASSLSRNEQFF
TRBV19	TRBD2	TRBJ2-1	NA	TGTGCCAGTACTAGCGGAAGCTCCTACAATGAGCAGTTCTTC	CASTSGSSYNEQFF
TRBV28	TRBD1	TRBJ1-5	NA	TGTGCCAGCAGTTTTTCCGGGACAGGGGCCAATCAGCCCCAGCATTTT	CASSFSGTGANQPQHF
TRBV10-3	TRBD2	TRBJ2-3	NA	TGTGCCATCAGTGAGCCTAGCGGGAGTATGGATACGCAGTATTTT	CAISEPSGSMDTQYF
TRBV29-1	NA	TRBJ2-7	NA	TGCAGCGTTCAGTCCTCCTACGAGCAGTACTTC	CSVQSSYEQYF
TRBV15	TRBD2	TRBJ2-3	NA	TGTGCCACCAGCGAGACTAGCGGGGCCACAGATACGCAGTATTTT	CATSETSGATDTQYF
TRBV27	TRBD1	TRBJ1-6	few	TGTGCCAGCAGTTCGGACAGGGGTGGATCACCCCTCCACTTT	CASSSDRGGSPLHF
TRBV6-2/TRBV6-3	TRBD1	TRBJ1-3	NA	TGTGCCAGCAGTTTGGACAGGTCCGCTGGAAACACCATATATTTT	CASSLDRSAGNTIYF
TRBV5-8	TRBD1	TRBJ2-7	NA	TGTGCCAGCAGCTTGGGAGGACAGGGAAGGTCCTACGAGCAGTACTTC	CASSLGGQGRSYEQYF
TRBV27	TRBD1	TRBJ2-3	NA	TGTGCCAGCAGTTCCGAGGGACAGGGAACAGATACGCAGTATTTT	CASSSEGQGTDTQYF
TRBV11-2	NA	TRBJ2-7	few	TGTGCCAGCAGCCCATTCCCCACGATGAGCTCCTACGAGCAGTACTTC	CASSPFPTMSSYEQYF
TRBV7-3	TRBD2	TRBJ2-1	NA	TGTGCCAGCAGCTTCCGGCGGGGGGAATACAATGAGCAGTTCTTC	CASSFRRGEYNEQFF
TRBV12-5	TRBD1	TRBJ2-2	NA	TGTGCTAGTGGCCCTTGGACAGGGAACACCGGGGAGCTGTTTTTT	CASGPWTGNTGELFF
TRBV11-2	TRBD1	TRBJ2-7	NA	TGTGCCAGCAGCTTGGGACAGCCCTCCTACGAGCAGTACTTC	CASSLGQPSYEQYF
TRBV28	NA	TRBJ1-1	NA	TGTGCCAGCAGCCTCCTACAGGGAAATGAAGCTTTCTTT	CASSLLQGNEAFF
TRBV3-1/TRBV3-2	TRBD1	TRBJ1-2	NA	TGTGCCAGCAGCCATGCTGACAGGGCTAGCTATGGCTACACCTTC	CASSHADRASYGYTF
TRBV7-2	TRBD2	TRBJ2-1	NA	TGTGCCAGCAGAAAGCGGGGGGCGAGAGACAATGAGCAGTTCTTC	CASRKRGARDNEQFF
TRBV4-3	NA	TRBJ2-4	NA	TGCGCCAGCAGCCAAGACCCCTGGACTGCGGGAAACATTCAGTACTTC	CASSQDPWTAGNIQYF
TRBV28	TRBD2	TRBJ2-3	NA	TGTGCCACCAGTAATACCGGGGGGTTAGAAGCCTCGGCAGATACGCAGTATTTT	CATSNTGGLEASADTQYF